Each of the 27 T cell receptor beta chains below was sequenced from the same sample in a study of primary melanoma T cells and metastatic recurrence. Sequencing was performed with immunoSEQ multiplex PCR; in TCRdb, only in-frame clones are kept and a portion is missing. This sample yields about 170 clones, of which 85% to 95% are seen a single time; about an eighth belongs to the top ten. The sample was melanoma tumor tissue. These receptors all stem from a human donor with melanoma.

V and J are TRBV10-3 and TRBJ2-2, with 10 bases fitting TRBD2. Trimming took 0 bases from V and 2 from J; bases not matched to a gene: 12. Germline loops: CDR1 ENHRY, CDR2 SYGVKD. This CDR3 region has 20 residues. CDR3 residues: CAISESPSGRGGPNTGELFF. The DNA of the CDR3 is TGTGCCATCAGTGAGTCTCCTAGCGGGAGAGGGGGGCCAAACACCGGGGAGCTGTTTTTT.

The chain carries TRBV11-3 and TRBJ2-5, with unresolved D. The V gene lost 3 bases and the J gene lost 5 bases, with 16 bases spanning the gap. Germline V lookup: CDR1 SGHNT, CDR2 YENEEA. The CDR3 covers 15 residues. In DNA form, the CDR3 reads TGTGCCAGCAGCTTCTTTTTACAGTTGGGTGAGACCCAGTACTTC. Its protein product is CASSFFLQLGETQYF.

The V and J genes are TRBV6-8 and TRBJ2-2, with a possible D match to TRBD2 (5 bases). V lost 6 bases to trimming and J lost 6 bases, with 11 bases between them. The germline V gene has CDR1 MNHGY and CDR2 SAAAGT. The CDR3 runs 13 residues. The CDR3 DNA reads as TGTGCCAGCAGACTAGTCTCTGCCGGGGAGCTGTTTTTT. Its translation: CASRLVSAGELFF.

The chain is built from TRBV30 and TRBJ1-5, with 8 bases matching TRBD1. The CDR3 has 14 amino acids. The V gene's germline CDR1 is GTSNPN and CDR2 SVGIG (reference sequence). The V and J ends lost 2 bases and 4 bases, in that order; junction bases with no gene match: 4. The CDR3 sequence: CAWSRNRGNQPQHF. In DNA, the CDR3 is TGTGCCTGGAGTAGAAACAGGGGGAATCAGCCCCAGCATTTT.

This clone was seen only once. One end of the junction fails to match germline, which may point to a read error. The V gene is TRBV19, the J gene TRBJ1-6, with D maybe TRBD1 (6 bases). The CDR3 runs to 14 residues. Germline CDR1 is LNHDA and CDR2 is SQIVND (reference sequence). CDR3 nucleotides: TGTGCCAGTAGCTTCGGGGGACATAATTCACCCCTCTACTTT. Translated: CASSFGGHNSPLYF.

This clone was observed a few times. The V call is TRBV11-3, the J call TRBJ1-1; D ambiguous. CDR3 length equals 16 residues. Germline CDR1 reads SGHNT; CDR2 reads YENEEA. Trimming shortened V by 5 bases and J by 0 bases, and 16 bases separated the two germline ends. Here the CDR3 DNA reads TGTGCCAGCAGCCCGCTTCTTGTGATCATGAACACTGAAGCTTTCTTT. Translated: CASSPLLVIMNTEAFF.

V is TRBV5-1 and J is TRBJ2-5, with TRBD2 matching over 16 bases. CDR1 is SGHRS and CDR2 is YFSETQ in the germline V gene. This CDR3 contains 17 residues. V trimming: 10 bases; J trimming: 3 bases; junction bases outside the gene matches: 12. DNA for the CDR3: TGCGCCGGGGCCGGGACTAGCGGGAGGGCCCTTGAAGAGACCCAGTACTTC. Translating gives CAGAGTSGRALEETQYF.

The chain combines TRBV6-8 with TRBJ2-7, with TRBD2 identical over 11 bases. Trimming removed 6 bases from V and 6 bases from J; junction bases left unmatched: 19. This CDR3 has 18 residues. The germline CDR1 and CDR2 sequences are MNHGY and SAAAGT. CDR3 DNA sequence: TGTGCCAGCAGCCCGGGACAGGGCTCACTAGCGGGAGTCCGCGAGCAGTACTTC. It specifies CASSPGQGSLAGVREQYF.

The chain has TRBV14 and TRBJ2-1; a weak D match, TRBD2 (5 bases). The CDR3 length is 15 residues. V dropped 1 base and J dropped 1 base, with 8 bases sitting between them. Germline V lookup: CDR1 SGHDN, CDR2 FVKESK. This CDR3 is CASSQVRRSYNEQFF. DNA for the CDR3: TGTGCCAGCAGCCAAGTACGGAGGTCCTACAATGAGCAGTTCTTC.

The chain uses TRBV5-1 and TRBJ1-3, with TRBD1 identical over 11 bases. This CDR3 comprises 15 residues. CDR1 SGHRS and CDR2 YFSETQ come from the germline V gene. Losses at the gene ends were 4 bases for V and 3 bases for J; bases not matched to a gene: 3. The CDR3 DNA reads TGCGCCAGCAGCCGGACAGGGGGCTTTGGAAACACCATATATTTT. Its protein product is CASSRTGGFGNTIYF.

The V call is TRBV28, the J call TRBJ2-7; TRBD1 or TRBD2 may be the D gene (5 bases each). This CDR3 region has 15 residues. V was cut by 6 bases and J by 0 bases, with 15 bases left in between. Germline V gene sequence: CDR1 MDHEN, CDR2 SYDVKM. The CDR3 coding sequence is TGTGCCAGCAGCGAAACCGGGACGGTCTCCTACGAGCAGTACTTC. This encodes CASSETGTVSYEQYF.

This clone was observed once. The V and J genes are TRBV6-8 and TRBJ1-1, with a possible D match to TRBD1 (5 bases). Germline assignment: CDR1 MNHGY and CDR2 SAAAGT. V was cut by 4 bases and J by 4 bases, with 13 bases left in between. There are 14 residues in the CDR3. CDR3 protein: CASSFRVEVTEAFF. The CDR3 DNA follows: TGTGCCAGCAGTTTCAGGGTGGAGGTCACTGAAGCTTTCTTT.

This rearrangement joins TRBV6-8 to TRBJ1-2, with D perhaps TRBD1 (6 bases). CDR1 is MNHGY and CDR2 is SAAAGT in the germline V gene. The CDR3 has 14 amino acids. Trimming cost V 7 bases and J 8 bases, with 20 bases left between them. The CDR3 region has the DNA TGTGCCAGCATCAACTACCCAGGGGCAAAAGGCTACACCTTC. It codes for CASINYPGAKGYTF.

In regard to this clone: One end of the junction varies from germline; a read error may be responsible. The chain couples TRBV28 to TRBJ1-5, with D possibly being TRBD1 (5 bases). This CDR3 is built from 13 residues. Germline V gives CDR1 MDHEN, CDR2 SYDVKM. In DNA, the CDR3 is TGTGCCAGCGGGACGTTTGCCCTTCAGCCCCAACATTTT. This gives the protein CASGTFALQPQHF. Full variable domain (outside the CDR3, taken from reference TRBV28 and TRBJ1-5): DVKVTQSSRYLVKRTGEKVFLECVQDMDHENMFWYRQDPGLGLRLIYFSYDVKMKEKGDIPEGYSVSREKKERFSLILESASTNQTSMYLCASGTFALQPQHFGDGTRLSIL.

V usage is TRBV11-3 and J usage is TRBJ1-5, with D tentatively TRBD1 (5 bases). This CDR3 region has 16 residues. Trimming cost V 5 bases and J 4 bases, with 18 bases left between them. Germline-derived CDR1 and CDR2 are SGHNT and YENEEA. Here the CDR3 DNA reads TGTGCCAGCAGCCCCACAGGCGGGCTTTGGAATCAGCCCCAGCATTTT. Protein: CASSPTGGLWNQPQHF.

The chain is built from TRBV7-6 and TRBJ1-2; 7 bases map to TRBD1. The CDR3 is made up of 15 amino acids. The V and J ends lost 3 bases and 7 bases, in that order; junction bases with no gene match: 11. In germline, CDR1 is SGHVS, CDR2 FNYEAQ. CDR3 region: CASSLETGRIGGYTF. In nucleotides, the CDR3 is TGTGCCAGCAGCTTGGAGACAGGGAGGATAGGTGGCTACACCTTC.

This chain uses TRBV11-3 with TRBJ2-5, with 13 bases lining up with TRBD2. This CDR3 is 15 amino acids long. Trimming took 5 bases from V and 5 from J; bases not matched to a gene: 5. Germline loops: CDR1 SGHNT, CDR2 YENEEA. CDR3 coding DNA: TGTGCCAGCAGCCAACTAGCGGGAGGGTGGGAGACCCAGTACTTC. It codes for CASSQLAGGWETQYF.

The genes are TRBV28 and TRBJ2-3, with 10 bases aligning to TRBD2. The CDR3 runs to 16 residues. The V gene end was trimmed by 2 bases and the J gene end by 4 bases; junction bases not matched to a gene: 6. From germline, CDR1 is MDHEN and CDR2 SYDVKM. The CDR3 nucleotides read TGTGCCAGCAGTTTAAGGAGCGGGAGGGCCGCAGATACGCAGTATTTT. Protein product: CASSLRSGRAADTQYF.

V is TRBV28 and J is TRBJ2-2; D not certain. The CDR3 spans 16 residues. V lost 1 base and J 2 bases, leaving 11 bases between the germline ends. CDR1 MDHEN and CDR2 SYDVKM come from the germline V gene. The CDR3: CASSLFQLSNTGELFF. The CDR3, as DNA: TGTGCCAGCAGTTTATTTCAGTTGTCTAACACCGGGGAGCTGTTTTTT.

The rearrangement links TRBV19 to TRBJ2-3; possibly TRBD1 for D (5 bases). CDR3 length equals 16 residues. CDR1 LNHDA and CDR2 SQIVND come from the germline V gene (reference sequence). The V end was cut by 0 bases, the J end by 0 bases, with 10 bases between. The CDR3 DNA reads as TGTGCCAGTAGTATAGAACCCAGGGAAAGCACAGATACGCAGTATTTT. Residues: CASSIEPRESTDTQYF.

The chain recombines TRBV18 with TRBJ1-2; TRBD1 might be the D (5 bases). The CDR3 consists of 14 residues. Looked up from germline, CDR1 is KGHSH and CDR2 is LQKENI. Trimming removed 3 bases from V and 2 bases from J, with 10 bases in between. In DNA, the CDR3 is TGTGCCAGCTCACCCGGGACGGGAAACTATGGCTACACCTTC. This codes for CASSPGTGNYGYTF.

The chain employs TRBV12-5 and TRBJ1-6; 10 bases fit TRBD1. Trimming removed 9 bases from V and 7 bases from J; junction bases left unmatched: 3. CDR3 size: 13 residues. The germline CDR1 and CDR2 sequences are LGHNT and FRNRAP. The CDR3, as DNA: TGTGCTAGGGGACAGGGGTACAATTCACCCCTCCACTTT. It encodes CARGQGYNSPLHF.

V usage is TRBV18 and J usage is TRBJ2-3; 10 positions agree with TRBD1. The junction had 9 bases not matched to a gene; V was cut back by 6 bases and J by 6 bases. CDR3 length: 15 amino acids. The germline V gene encodes CDR1 KGHSH and CDR2 LQKENI. DNA of the CDR3: TGTGCCAGCTCCCCTATCGGACAGGGGGGCGATACGCAGTATTTT. Protein sequence: CASSPIGQGGDTQYF.

The V call is TRBV19, the J call TRBJ2-5; possibly TRBD2 for D (6 bases). CDR1 is LNHDA and CDR2 is SQIVND in the germline V gene (reference sequence). V shed 0 bases and J shed 6 bases, with 14 bases lying between them. The CDR3 loop spans 15 amino acids. The CDR3 is CASSIDGDSGKTQYF. The CDR3 DNA follows: TGTGCCAGTAGTATAGACGGGGACTCCGGGAAGACCCAGTACTTC.

The genes are TRBV11-3 and TRBJ2-1; D possibly corresponds to TRBD1 (5 bases). The CDR3 length is 15 residues. V lost 4 bases, J lost 0 bases, and 10 bases lay in between. Germline loops: CDR1 SGHNT, CDR2 YENEEA. The CDR3 DNA is TGTGCCAGCAGCTACAGACAGCGCTCCTACAATGAGCAGTTCTTC. This sequence encodes CASSYRQRSYNEQFF.

The V gene is TRBV6-8, the J gene TRBJ2-2, with D perhaps being TRBD1 or TRBD2 (5 bases each). The germline CDR1 and CDR2 sequences are MNHGY and SAAAGT. The length of the CDR3 is 15 residues. V lost 6 bases and J 4 bases, leaving 15 bases between the germline ends. CDR3 loop: CASSGGQVFTGELFF. CDR3 sequence (DNA): TGTGCCAGCAGCGGAGGACAAGTTTTCACCGGGGAGCTGTTTTTT.

V and J are TRBV12-5 and TRBJ2-7; D might be TRBD2 (6 bases). CDR1 and CDR2 from the germline V gene are LGHNT and FRNRAP. The CDR3 loop spans 14 amino acids. CDR3 coding DNA: TGTGCCAGCGAACTTCAGGGAGGCTCCGGCGAGCAGTACTTC. It encodes CASELQGGSGEQYF.